The 27 T cell receptor beta chains below were found in one sample sequenced in a study of T cells in Graves' hyperthyroidism and ophthalmopathy. Regions amplified from RNA transcripts were the TCR beta CDR3 regions. Researchers ran a first-round RT-PCR on the TCR CDR3 using the HTBI primer set. TCRdb re-called the multiplex PCR reads with MiXCR, one entry per CDR3 protein. This table holds over 150,000 distinct CDR3 sequences, about a sixth found once. The specimen sequenced was blood. These receptors were obtained from a woman aged 50 to 60 with Graves' hyperthyroidism.

On this clonotype itself: This may come from a read error, since a much larger clone is one base off. The J gene is TRBJ2-1, the V gene TRBV5-8; 10 bases line up with TRBD2. Germline CDR1 and CDR2: SGHTS and YDEGEE. The CDR3 length is 15 residues. The CDR3 sequence: CASSMASGSGDEQFF. CDR3 nucleotide sequence: TGCGCCAGCAGTATGGCTAGCGGGAGTGGCGATGAGCAGTTCTTC.

Ten or more counts support this clonotype. A read error may be the cause here, since a much bigger clone is one base away. The chain recombines TRBV11-2 with TRBJ2-7, with D unresolved. The V end lost 2 bases, the J end lost 5 bases, and 13 bases lay between the germline ends. This CDR3 is 14 amino acids long. The germline CDR1 and CDR2 sequences are SGHAT and FQNNGV. DNA of the CDR3: TGTGCCAGCAGCTTAATGCCAGTGTCGGACGAGCAGTACTTC. Translation gives CASSLMPVSDEQYF.

This clonotype was found a few times. The chain joins TRBV13 to TRBJ2-7, with 10 nucleotides matching TRBD1. The DNA matches TRBJ2-1 better at its end, which makes the J call doubtful. The CDR3 loop spans 14 amino acids. Germline CDR1 and CDR2: PRHDT and FYEKMQ (reference sequence). The CDR3 loop reads CASSGGQGHYEQFF. CDR3 coding DNA: TGTGCCAGCAGCGGGGGACAGGGGCACTACGAGCAGTTCTTC.

The genes are TRBV4-2 and TRBJ1-4; 9 positions agree with TRBD1. The CDR3 loop spans 15 amino acids. The junction had 5 bases not matched to a gene; V was cut back by 4 bases and J by 5 bases. CDR1 and CDR2 (germline): LGHNA, YNFKEQ. This chain's CDR3 is CASSRAGTGNEKLFF. CDR3 bases: TGTGCCAGCAGCCGAGCCGGGACAGGGAATGAAAAACTGTTTTTT.

This clonotype has ten or more counts. The J gene is TRBJ1-2, the V gene TRBV15; no reliable D call. Deletions cut 1 base from V and 4 bases from J, with 13 bases between. The CDR3 sequence is 15 residues long. Germline V lookup: CDR1 LNHNV, CDR2 YYDKDF (reference sequence). CDR3: CATSRVATGGYGYTF. DNA for the CDR3: TGTGCCACCAGCAGAGTGGCAACCGGAGGCTATGGCTACACCTTC.

This clonotype was recorded at least ten times. The chain carries TRBV6-5 and TRBJ1-1; D is unresolved. Germline-derived CDR1 and CDR2 are MNHEY and SVGAGI. There are 15 residues in the CDR3. Trimming took 0 bases from V and 2 from J, leaving 10 bases between them. The CDR3 protein is CASSYSPLTNTEAFF. CDR3 DNA: TGTGCCAGCAGTTACTCGCCGCTTACTAACACTGAAGCTTTCTTT.

This clonotype was recorded at least ten times. The chain joins TRBV6-1 to TRBJ1-1, with D possibly matching TRBD1 (6 bases). CDR1 and CDR2 from the germline V gene are MNHNS and SASEGT. V was pared by 5 bases and J by 1 base, with 8 bases between. The CDR3 contains 13 residues. In nucleotides, the CDR3 is TGTGCCAGCAGTAGGACAGAGAACACTGAAGCTTTCTTT. Translated: CASSRTENTEAFF.

This clonotype has just one count. One base away lies a much larger clone, so this may be a sequencing read error. The rearrangement links TRBV12-5 to TRBJ2-7, with D tentatively TRBD1 or TRBD2 (5 bases each). Germline CDR1 reads LGHNT; CDR2 reads FRNRAP. This CDR3 has 11 amino acids. Trimming pared 5 bases from V and 8 bases from J, leaving 10 bases between. The CDR3 nucleotides read TGTGCTAGTGGTCCAGTGGGACAGCAGTACTTC. This codes for CASGPVGQQYF. The whole variable domain, filled in from reference TRBV12-5 and TRBJ2-7, reads DARVTQTPRHKVTEMGQEVTMRCQPILGHNTVFWYRQTMMQGLELLAYFRNRAPLDDSGMPKDRFSAEMPDATLATLKIQPSEPRDSAVYFCASGPVGQQYFGPGTRLTVT.

The CDR3 coding sequence is TGTGCCAGCAGCCGCGGGGGACAGAACACTGAAGCTTTCTTT. Its translation: CASSRGGQNTEAFF. The chain carries TRBV3-1 and TRBJ1-1; possible D gene TRBD1, 6 bases. V lost 4 bases and J 1 base, leaving 10 bases between the germline ends. Looked up from germline, CDR1 is LGHDT and CDR2 is YNNKEL (reference sequence). The CDR3 is 14 amino acids.

The rearrangement links TRBV9 to TRBJ2-2; the D is unclear. The CDR3 is made up of 14 amino acids. CDR1 SGDLS and CDR2 YYNGEE come from the germline V gene. Trimming pared 5 bases from V and 4 bases from J, leaving 12 bases between. The CDR3 loop is CASSVKWGTGELFF. The CDR3, as DNA: TGTGCCAGCAGTGTTAAGTGGGGCACCGGGGAGCTGTTTTTT.

The chain joins TRBV12-3 or TRBV12-4 to TRBJ2-1; possible D gene TRBD2, 5 bases. This CDR3 spans 15 amino acids. The V end was cut by 0 bases, the J end by 2 bases, with 8 bases between. The CDR3 DNA follows: TGTGCCAGCAGTTTAGCAGCGGTGACCTACAATGAGCAGTTCTTC. Encoded protein: CASSLAAVTYNEQFF.

This clonotype was counted at least ten times. The chain has TRBV5-5 and TRBJ1-1, with 7 positions matching TRBD1. Germline V gene lookup returns CDR1 SGHKS and CDR2 YYEKEE (reference sequence). The V and J ends lost 2 bases and 4 bases, in that order; junction bases with no gene match: 8. The CDR3 is 15 amino acids. The CDR3 region is CASSLLPGGSTEAFF. CDR3 nucleotides: TGTGCCAGCAGCTTACTGCCAGGGGGGAGCACTGAAGCTTTCTTT.

The rearrangement joins TRBV12-5 to TRBJ1-5; 7 nucleotides agree with TRBD1. CDR3 length equals 17 residues. The V and J ends lost 6 bases and 0 bases, in that order; junction bases with no gene match: 11. The germline V gene encodes CDR1 LGHNT and CDR2 FRNRAP. The CDR3, as DNA: TGTGCTAGTGGCCGGACGGAGGGGGCTTGTAGCAATCAGCCCCAGCATTTT. Amino acids: CASGRTEGACSNQPQHF. Variable domain in full (rest from reference TRBV12-5 and TRBJ1-5): DARVTQTPRHKVTEMGQEVTMRCQPILGHNTVFWYRQTMMQGLELLAYFRNRAPLDDSGMPKDRFSAEMPDATLATLKIQPSEPRDSAVYFCASGRTEGACSNQPQHFGDGTRLSIL.

This clonotype was counted many times. V gene TRBV11-2 combines with J gene TRBJ2-7; 11 bases fit TRBD2. CDR1 SGHAT and CDR2 FQNNGV come from the germline V gene. The CDR3 is 14 amino acids. The trim removed 3 bases at V and 5 bases at J, leaving 3 bases unmatched. The CDR3 is CASSFTSGSNEQYF. In nucleotides, the CDR3 is TGTGCCAGCAGCTTTACTAGCGGGAGCAACGAGCAGTACTTC.

The V gene is TRBV7-9, the J gene TRBJ1-4; TRBD1 is a possible D gene (6 bases). CDR3 length: 14 residues. V dropped 5 bases and J dropped 6 bases, with 13 bases sitting between them. In germline, CDR1 is SEHNR, CDR2 FQNEAQ (reference sequence). The CDR3 reads CASSPGAGYEKLFF. CDR3 nucleotides: TGTGCCAGCAGCCCGGGGGCAGGGTATGAAAAACTGTTTTTT.

The V and J genes are TRBV20-1 and TRBJ2-1; a possible D gene is TRBD2 (6 bases). There are 16 residues in the CDR3. V lost 0 bases to trimming and J lost 1 base, with 13 bases between them. Germline CDR1 reads DFQATT; CDR2 reads SNEGSKA (reference sequence). The CDR3: CSARDVVSGSYNEQFF. In DNA, the CDR3 is TGCAGTGCTAGAGATGTTGTTAGCGGATCCTACAATGAGCAGTTCTTC.

This clonotype has at least ten counts. The gene calls are TRBV7-8 and TRBJ2-7, with 10 nucleotides matching TRBD2. The CDR3 has 16 amino acids. J gave up 9 bases and V 2 bases, and 13 bases lay outside the gene matches. Looked up from germline, CDR1 is SGHVS and CDR2 is FQNEAQ. CDR3 in amino acids: CASSLNPSGGVWGQYF. The CDR3 DNA follows: TGTGCCAGCAGCTTAAACCCCAGCGGGGGGGTGTGGGGGCAGTACTTC.

This clonotype turned up a few times. This chain connects TRBV20-1 to TRBJ1-4; D possibly corresponds to TRBD1 (6 bases). Deletions cut 6 bases from V and 5 bases from J, with 16 bases between. The CDR3 extends over 14 amino acids. Germline loops: CDR1 DFQATT, CDR2 SNEGSKA (reference sequence). In DNA, the CDR3 is TGCAGTGCAGGGGAGGGGGGGCTAAATGAAAAACTGTTTTTT. This sequence encodes CSAGEGGLNEKLFF.

There are many counts of this clonotype. The chain employs TRBV11-2 and TRBJ2-1; 13 positions agree with TRBD2. This CDR3 is built from 16 residues. V shed 1 base and J 7 bases; nucleotides not matched to a gene: 4. Per the germline V gene, CDR1 is SGHAT and CDR2 is FQNNGV. CDR3 nucleotide sequence: TGTGCCAGCAGCTTAGTACCGGGACTAGCGGGAAATGAGCAGTTCTTC. Residues: CASSLVPGLAGNEQFF.

The V gene is TRBV20-1, the J gene TRBJ2-7; the D is unclear. The CDR3 runs 11 residues. Trimming removed 3 bases at V and 7 bases at J, with 10 bases between. Germline CDR1 is DFQATT and CDR2 is SNEGSKA (reference sequence). CDR3 in amino acids: CSASLRFEQYF. For the CDR3, the DNA is TGCAGTGCTAGCCTCAGGTTTGAGCAGTACTTC.

As regards this clonotype: A much larger clone sits a single nucleotide away, making a read error possible. The CDR3 DNA is TGTGCCAGCCGTTTAACAGGGGGCTGGGCCAAAAACATTCAGTACTTC. Residues: CASRLTGGWAKNIQYF. The rearrangement joins TRBV27 to TRBJ2-4; 9 bases match TRBD1. The CDR3 covers 16 residues. The V gene's germline CDR1 is MNHEY and CDR2 SMNVEV (reference sequence).

This clonotype was detected ten times or more. The chain employs TRBV12-3 or TRBV12-4 and TRBJ1-2; 8 bases match TRBD1. The CDR3 covers 13 residues. V lost 5 bases to trimming and J lost 3 bases; unmatched junction nucleotides: 2. CDR3 amino acids: CASSPTGDYGYTF. The CDR3 DNA is TGTGCCAGCAGTCCGACAGGGGACTATGGCTACACCTTC.

A remark on this clonotype: A junction end diverges from the germline sequence, so it may reflect a read error. This sequence joins TRBV7-8 and TRBJ1-5; D is uncertain. This CDR3 spans 13 amino acids. Germline V gene lookup returns CDR1 SGHVS and CDR2 FQNEAQ. CDR3 region: CAGSMDGNQPQHF. The CDR3 DNA sequence: TGTGCCGGCAGCATGGACGGCAATCAGCCCCAGCATTTT.

The chain carries TRBV27 and TRBJ2-5; 9 bases are shared with TRBD2. This CDR3 contains 16 residues. CDR1 is MNHEY, CDR2 SMNVEV, per germline (reference sequence). V shed 2 bases and J 5 bases; nucleotides not matched to a gene: 9. CDR3 nucleotide sequence: TGTGCCAGCAGTTTACTAGCGGGATCCGGTCGGGAGACCCAGTACTTC. Amino acid sequence: CASSLLAGSGRETQYF.

This clonotype has at least ten counts. The chain uses TRBV30 and TRBJ2-5, with 8 positions matching TRBD1. V shed 0 bases and J 4 bases; nucleotides not matched to a gene: 7. CDR1 and CDR2 (germline): GTSNPN, SVGIG (reference sequence). This CDR3 region has 15 residues. The CDR3 loop reads CAWSVNSGGAETQYF. CDR3 DNA: TGTGCCTGGAGTGTAAACTCAGGGGGCGCAGAGACCCAGTACTTC.

The V gene is TRBV30, the J gene TRBJ2-7; D is unresolved. Germline V gene lookup returns CDR1 GTSNPN and CDR2 SVGIG (reference sequence). Deletions cut 3 bases from V and 1 base from J, with 7 bases between. There are 12 residues in the CDR3. DNA of the CDR3: TGTGCCTGGAGGTCGGCTTCCTACGAGCAGTACTTC. Protein product: CAWRSASYEQYF. Full variable domain (remainder filled in from reference TRBV30 and TRBJ2-7): SQTIHQWPATLVQPVGSPLSLECTVEGTSNPNLYWYRQAAGRGLQLLFYSVGIGQISSEVPQNLSASRPQDRQFILSSKKLLLSDSGFYLCAWRSASYEQYFGPGTRLTVT.

This clonotype was found many times. The V and J genes are TRBV20-1 and TRBJ2-3; D is unresolved. Trimming took 6 bases from V and 8 from J, leaving 15 bases between them. CDR3 length equals 12 residues. Germline V CDR1 and CDR2: DFQATT, SNEGSKA (reference sequence). CDR3 protein: CSAPTGVGTQYF. CDR3 sequence (DNA): TGCAGTGCGCCGACTGGGGTTGGTACGCAGTATTTT.